These 18 T cell receptor beta chains were all obtained from the same sample, sequenced in a study of shared clonotypes between healthy human individuals. Clones were sequenced by immunoSEQ multiplex PCR, and TCRdb holds only the in-frame ones, with some missing. The sample holds 150,000 to 200,000 clones; roughly 93% are singletons and the top ten take around 0.067%. What was sequenced was naive CD4+ T cells sorted from blood. As to subset: CD45RA+ positively selected. The receptors were gathered from a woman between 25 and 40 years old in good health.

The rearrangement joins TRBV19 to TRBJ1-5; D might be TRBD1 (6 bases). CDR1 is LNHDA and CDR2 is SQIVND in the germline V gene (reference sequence). V lost 7 bases, J lost 8 bases, and 18 bases lay in between. The CDR3 has 14 residues. Written as DNA, the CDR3 is TGTGCCAGTATGTCCCGGGGGGCCGCGGAGCCCCAGCATTTT. It specifies CASMSRGAAEPQHF.

The V and J genes are TRBV10-2 and TRBJ2-2; 10 bases map to TRBD1. The CDR3 has 18 amino acids. Germline loops: CDR1 WSHSY, CDR2 SAAADI. The V gene end was trimmed by 6 bases and the J gene end by 1 base; junction bases not matched to a gene: 11. CDR3: CASRGPTGGVWNTGELFF. The CDR3 DNA reads TGCGCCAGCAGAGGACCGACAGGGGGCGTTTGGAACACCGGGGAGCTGTTTTTT.

The chain recombines TRBV7-3 with TRBJ2-2, with D possibly being TRBD2 (5 bases). Germline CDR1 reads SGHTA; CDR2 reads FQGTGA. The V end lost 5 bases, the J end lost 3 bases, and 13 bases lay between the germline ends. The CDR3 sequence is 15 residues long. The DNA of the CDR3 is TGTGCCAGCAGCCCCTCCAGCGGATACACCGGGGAGCTGTTTTTT. Its protein is CASSPSSGYTGELFF.

The genes are TRBV5-1 and TRBJ1-3; D might be TRBD1 (5 bases). V dropped 5 bases and J dropped 0 bases, with 12 bases sitting between them. The length of the CDR3 is 15 residues. CDR1 SGHRS and CDR2 YFSETQ come from the germline V gene. Written as DNA, the CDR3 is TGCGCCAGCAGTCGTGACAGCATCTCTGGAAACACCATATATTTT. Translating gives CASSRDSISGNTIYF.

The rearrangement uses TRBV28 and TRBJ2-5; D call uncertain. The CDR3 is 13 residues long. Germline V lookup: CDR1 MDHEN, CDR2 SYDVKM. V shed 8 bases and J shed 2 bases, with 12 bases lying between them. The CDR3 DNA sequence: TGTGCCAGCGGTACTCCTGCTCAAGAGACCCAGTACTTC. This codes for CASGTPAQETQYF.

The V gene is TRBV30, the J gene TRBJ2-7; tentatively, D is TRBD1 (6 bases). CDR1 is GTSNPN and CDR2 is SVGIG in the germline V gene (reference sequence). This CDR3 is built from 15 residues. With 1 base removed from V and 3 bases from J, the gap between germline ends came to 16 bases. For the CDR3, the DNA is TGTGCCTGGAGTGCGGGACACCGAACAATCTACGAGCAGTACTTC. It yields the protein CAWSAGHRTIYEQYF.

This rearrangement joins TRBV5-4 to TRBJ1-1, with TRBD1 identical over 9 bases. This CDR3 region has 16 residues. V lost 0 bases, J lost 0 bases, and 3 bases stayed unmatched. The germline V gene has CDR1 SGHNT and CDR2 YYREEE (reference sequence). CDR3 amino acids: CASSLGGTGMNTEAFF. The CDR3 bases are TGTGCCAGCAGCTTGGGTGGGACAGGGATGAACACTGAAGCTTTCTTT.

The chain combines TRBV7-7 with TRBJ2-1; D may match TRBD1 or TRBD2 (6 bases each). Germline values: CDR1 SSHAT, CDR2 FNYEAQ (reference sequence). The CDR3 is 13 amino acids. V was cut by 2 bases and J by 7 bases, with 9 bases left in between. DNA for the CDR3: TGTGCCAGCAGCTTACGAGGGGGGAATGAGCAGTTCTTC. Residues: CASSLRGGNEQFF.

The gene calls are TRBV4-1 and TRBJ2-5, with 8 bases matching TRBD2. This CDR3 is built from 16 residues. The trim removed 0 bases at V and 7 bases at J, leaving 10 bases unmatched. Germline V CDR1 and CDR2: MGHRA, YSYEKL. Written as DNA, the CDR3 is TGCGCCAGCAGCCAAGATCTAGCGGGCGCGGTTGGGACCCAGTACTTC. Its protein is CASSQDLAGAVGTQYF.

The chain combines TRBV28 with TRBJ2-3; TRBD2 is a possible D gene (6 bases). Germline V gives CDR1 MDHEN, CDR2 SYDVKM. Trimming cost V 1 base and J 3 bases, with 11 bases left between them. The CDR3 is 15 residues long. Written as DNA, the CDR3 is TGTGCCAGCAGTTTATTTCCGGGAGTAACAGATACGCAGTATTTT. This encodes CASSLFPGVTDTQYF.

V is TRBV5-1 and J is TRBJ1-1; D call uncertain. Germline V gene lookup returns CDR1 SGHRS and CDR2 YFSETQ. There are 13 residues in the CDR3. Trimming pared 0 bases from V and 8 bases from J, leaving 11 bases between. Written as DNA, the CDR3 is TGCGCCAGCAGCTTGGCCCCGGAAATCGAAGCTTTCTTT. Its protein is CASSLAPEIEAFF.

The gene calls are TRBV2 and TRBJ1-1, with 7 positions matching TRBD1. This CDR3 region has 14 residues. The V gene's germline CDR1 is SNHLY and CDR2 FYNNEI. Unmatched junction bases numbered 4, after V lost 6 bases and J lost 0 bases. The CDR3 DNA reads as TGTGCCAGCAGCCGGGACAGAGTGAACACTGAAGCTTTCTTT. It is translated as CASSRDRVNTEAFF. The full variable domain, rest sourced from reference TRBV2 and TRBJ1-1, is EPEVTQTPSHQVTQMGQEVILRCVPISNHLYFYWYRQILGQKVEFLVSFYNNEISEKSEIFDDQFSVERPDGSNFTLKIRSTKLEDSAMYFCASSRDRVNTEAFFGQGTRLTVV.

The rearrangement links TRBV9 to TRBJ2-5; D might be TRBD1 or TRBD2, each matching 5 bases. This CDR3 spans 14 amino acids. Per the germline V gene, CDR1 is SGDLS and CDR2 is YYNGEE. V was shortened by 0 bases and J by 5 bases, with 11 bases between the two germline ends. The CDR3 sequence is CASSVDWGMETQYF. For the CDR3, the DNA is TGTGCCAGCAGCGTAGATTGGGGGATGGAGACCCAGTACTTC. Filled out from reference TRBV9 and TRBJ2-5, the complete variable domain reads DSGVTQTPKHLITATGQRVTLRCSPRSGDLSVYWYQQSLDQGLQFLIQYYNGEERAKGNILERFSAQQFPDLHSELNLSSLELGDSALYFCASSVDWGMETQYFGPGTRLLVL.

V usage is TRBV9 and J usage is TRBJ1-4; D possibly corresponds to TRBD1 (6 bases). From germline, CDR1 is SGDLS and CDR2 YYNGEE. V gave up 0 bases and J gave up 5 bases, with 11 bases separating them. The CDR3 length is 15 residues. The CDR3 region is CASSVDAGENEKLFF. As DNA, the CDR3 is TGTGCCAGCAGCGTAGATGCAGGGGAAAATGAAAAACTGTTTTTT.

The V call is TRBV13, the J call TRBJ2-5; 11 bases line up with TRBD2. The J call may not be correct, given that the DNA end is closer to TRBJ2-7. The CDR3 is 15 residues long. CDR1 PRHDT and CDR2 FYEKMQ come from the germline V gene (reference sequence). DNA for the CDR3: TGTGCCAGCAGCACTTGGACTAGCGGGCGTTACGAGCAGTACTTC. This gives the protein CASSTWTSGRYEQYF.

This clone turned up a few times. Other nucleotide sequences from this sample produce the same CDR3. This chain uses TRBV18 with TRBJ2-7; D is possibly TRBD2 (6 bases). Between the trimmed V and J ends, which lost 3 bases and 4 bases, there was a span of 7 bases. Germline V gene sequence: CDR1 KGHSH, CDR2 LQKENI. This CDR3 is 12 amino acids long. This CDR3 is CASSPGGYEQYF. CDR3 sequence (DNA): TGTGCCAGCTCACCCGGAGGGTACGAGCAGTACTTC.

The chain is built from TRBV19 and TRBJ2-7, with unresolved D. The CDR3 length is 15 residues. V lost 3 bases to trimming and J lost 0 bases, with 12 bases between them. Germline CDR1 reads LNHDA; CDR2 reads SQIVND (reference sequence). The CDR3 is CASSMFLETSYEQYF. The CDR3, as DNA: TGTGCCAGTAGTATGTTTCTTGAAACCTCCTACGAGCAGTACTTC. Filled out from reference TRBV19 and TRBJ2-7, the complete variable domain reads DGGITQSPKYLFRKEGQNVTLSCEQNLNHDAMYWYRQDPGQGLRLIYYSQIVNDFQKGDIAEGYSVSREKKESFPLTVTSAQKNPTAFYLCASSMFLETSYEQYFGPGTRLTVT.

The chain uses TRBV18 and TRBJ2-7; a possible D gene is TRBD2 (5 bases). CDR1 and CDR2 from the germline V gene are KGHSH and LQKENI. The CDR3 consists of 15 residues. V lost 4 bases and J 2 bases, leaving 15 bases between the germline ends. CDR3 region: CASSLRTQRAYEQYF. CDR3 bases: TGTGCCAGCTCACTACGGACTCAAAGGGCCTACGAGCAGTACTTC.